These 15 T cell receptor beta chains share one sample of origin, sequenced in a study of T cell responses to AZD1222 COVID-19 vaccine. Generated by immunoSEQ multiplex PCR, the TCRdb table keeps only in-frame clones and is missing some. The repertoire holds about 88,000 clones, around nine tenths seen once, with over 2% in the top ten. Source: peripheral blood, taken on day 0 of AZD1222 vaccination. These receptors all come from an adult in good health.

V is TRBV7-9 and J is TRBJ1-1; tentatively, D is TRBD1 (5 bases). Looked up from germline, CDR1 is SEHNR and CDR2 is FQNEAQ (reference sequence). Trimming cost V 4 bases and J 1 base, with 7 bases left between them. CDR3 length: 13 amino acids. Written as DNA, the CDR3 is TGTGCCAGCAGCTCCGGACAGAACACTGAAGCTTTCTTT. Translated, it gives CASSSGQNTEAFF.

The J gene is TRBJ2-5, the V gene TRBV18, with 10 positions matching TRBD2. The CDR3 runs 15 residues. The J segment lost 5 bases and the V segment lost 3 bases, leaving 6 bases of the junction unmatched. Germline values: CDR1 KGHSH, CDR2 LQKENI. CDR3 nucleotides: TGTGCCAGCTCACCCTCAAGCGGGGGGGCGGAGACCCAGTACTTC. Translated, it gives CASSPSSGGAETQYF.

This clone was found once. This CDR3 reads CASSNRDSQETQYF. The CDR3 nucleotides are TGTGCCAGCAGCAATCGGGACAGCCAAGAGACCCAGTACTTC. V and J are TRBV7-9 and TRBJ2-5; 7 bases are shared with TRBD1. In germline, CDR1 is SEHNR, CDR2 FQNEAQ (reference sequence). Losses at the gene ends were 5 bases for V and 1 base for J; bases not matched to a gene: 4. CDR3 length: 14 amino acids. Full variable domain (remainder filled in from reference TRBV7-9 and TRBJ2-5): DTGVSQNPRHKITKRGQNVTFRCDPISEHNRLYWYRQTLGQGPEFLTYFQNEAQLEKSRLLSDRFSAERPKGSFSTLEIQRTEQGDSAMYLCASSNRDSQETQYFGPGTRLLVL.

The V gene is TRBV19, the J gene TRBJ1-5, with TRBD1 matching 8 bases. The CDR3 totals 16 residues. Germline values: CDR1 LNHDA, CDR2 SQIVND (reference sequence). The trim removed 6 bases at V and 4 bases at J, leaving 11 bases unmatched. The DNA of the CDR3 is TGTGCCAGTAGAACCGGACAGGGACGTGCAAATCAGCCCCAGCATTTT. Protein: CASRTGQGRANQPQHF.

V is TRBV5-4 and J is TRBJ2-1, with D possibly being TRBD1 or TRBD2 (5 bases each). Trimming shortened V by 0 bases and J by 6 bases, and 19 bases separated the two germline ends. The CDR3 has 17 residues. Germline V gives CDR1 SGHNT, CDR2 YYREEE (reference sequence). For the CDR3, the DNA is TGTGCCAGCAGCTTGGCCACAGCAGGGAGCAATAGCAATGAGCAGTTCTTC. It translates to CASSLATAGSNSNEQFF.

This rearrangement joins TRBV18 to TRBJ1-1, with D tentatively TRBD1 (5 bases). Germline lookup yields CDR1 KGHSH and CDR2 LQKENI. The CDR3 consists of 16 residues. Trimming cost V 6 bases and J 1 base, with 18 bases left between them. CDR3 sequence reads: CASSLFRGARNTEAFF. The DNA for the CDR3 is TGTGCCAGCTCCCTCTTTCGCGGGGCCAGGAACACTGAAGCTTTCTTT.

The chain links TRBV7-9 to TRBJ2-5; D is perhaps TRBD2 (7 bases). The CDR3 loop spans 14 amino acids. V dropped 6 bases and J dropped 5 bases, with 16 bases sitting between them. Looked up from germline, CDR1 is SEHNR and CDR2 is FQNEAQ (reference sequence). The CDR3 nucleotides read TGTGCCAGCAGACGTTCGGGGGGCTCGGAGACCCAGTACTTC. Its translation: CASRRSGGSETQYF.

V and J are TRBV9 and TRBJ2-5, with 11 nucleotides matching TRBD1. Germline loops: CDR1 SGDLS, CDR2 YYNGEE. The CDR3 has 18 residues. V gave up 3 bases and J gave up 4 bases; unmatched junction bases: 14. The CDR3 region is CASSGRDRGVSGRETQYF. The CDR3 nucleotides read TGTGCCAGCAGCGGCCGGGACAGGGGGGTCAGCGGGAGAGAGACCCAGTACTTC.

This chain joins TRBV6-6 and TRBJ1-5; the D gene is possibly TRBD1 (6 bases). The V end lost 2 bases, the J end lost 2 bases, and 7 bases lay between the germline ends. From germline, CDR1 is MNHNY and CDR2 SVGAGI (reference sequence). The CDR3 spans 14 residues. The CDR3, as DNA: TGTGCCAGCAGTTACGCAGGGGGCAATCAGCCCCAGCATTTT. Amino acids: CASSYAGGNQPQHF.

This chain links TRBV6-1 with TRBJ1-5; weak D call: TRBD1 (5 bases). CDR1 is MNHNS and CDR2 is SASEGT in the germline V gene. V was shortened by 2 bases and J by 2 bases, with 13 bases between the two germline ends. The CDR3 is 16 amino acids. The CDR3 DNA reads TGTGCCAGCAGTGAATTGAGGGGCTCGGGCAATCAGCCCCAGCATTTT. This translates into CASSELRGSGNQPQHF.

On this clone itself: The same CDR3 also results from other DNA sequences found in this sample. The DNA of the CDR3 is TGCGCCAGCAGCTTGGAGTCCCCTAACTATGGCTACACCTTC. Translating gives CASSLESPNYGYTF. V usage is TRBV5-1 and J usage is TRBJ1-2; D gene uncertain. Trimming took off 0 bases at V and 0 bases at J, with 6 bases between the two ends. Germline V lookup: CDR1 SGHRS, CDR2 YFSETQ. CDR3 length: 14 residues.

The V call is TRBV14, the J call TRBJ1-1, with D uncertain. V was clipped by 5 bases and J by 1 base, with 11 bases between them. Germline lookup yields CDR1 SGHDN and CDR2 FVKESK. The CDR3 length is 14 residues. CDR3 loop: CASSYRFTNTEAFF. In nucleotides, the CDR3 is TGTGCCAGCAGCTATCGGTTCACGAACACTGAAGCTTTCTTT.

The DNA of the CDR3 is TGTGCCAGCAGCTTGGGAATACAGGGAGAGTTGGGTGGCTACACCTTC. The encoded protein is CASSLGIQGELGGYTF. The chain combines TRBV5-4 with TRBJ1-2; D may be TRBD1 (6 bases). The CDR3 has 16 amino acids. Between the trimmed V and J ends, which lost 0 bases and 7 bases, there was a span of 19 bases. The germline V gene encodes CDR1 SGHNT and CDR2 YYREEE (reference sequence).

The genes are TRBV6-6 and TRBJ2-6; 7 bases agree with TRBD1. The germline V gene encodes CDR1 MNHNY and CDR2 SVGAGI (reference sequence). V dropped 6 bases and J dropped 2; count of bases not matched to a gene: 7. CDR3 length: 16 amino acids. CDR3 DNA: TGTGCCAGCAGCCTCGACAGGGTGGCTGGGGCCAACGTCCTGACTTTC. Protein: CASSLDRVAGANVLTF.

CDR3 nucleotide sequence: TGTGCCACCACAGAGTCCCCAGGGTCTGGAAACACCATATATTTT. This encodes CATTESPGSGNTIYF. J is TRBJ1-3 and V is TRBV6-5; tentative D call: TRBD1 (5 bases). Germline V gene data show CDR1 as MNHEY and CDR2 as SVGAGI. The CDR3 runs 15 residues. The V end was cut by 10 bases, the J end by 1 base, with 17 bases between.